These 20 T cell receptor beta chains share one sample of origin, sequenced in a study of T-cell memory formation after mild COVID-19. TCRdb passed the 5' RACE reads through MiXCR, listing each CDR3 protein once. The sample yields about 430,000 distinct CDR3 sequences, 20% to 25% seen once. Sequenced material: PBMCs or a T cell subset sorted from them (not recorded which). The source of these receptors is an adult woman who had mild COVID-19 (a few samples of this study predate the infection). Cell type and time point are not known.

The chain has TRBV2 and TRBJ2-7; D could derive from TRBD1 or TRBD2 (5 bases each). This CDR3 has 14 residues. V lost 7 bases and J lost 0, with 13 bases in between. Germline V lookup: CDR1 SNHLY, CDR2 FYNNEI. In DNA, the CDR3 is TGTGCCAGCACTGACCCAGGGAGCTCCTACGAGCAGTACTTC. Its translation: CASTDPGSSYEQYF.

Only a few counts were recorded for this clonotype. This chain connects TRBV7-2 to TRBJ1-1; 7 bases align to TRBD1. This CDR3 is built from 14 residues. CDR1 and CDR2 (germline): SGHTA, FQGNSA. V dropped 5 bases and J dropped 0; count of bases not matched to a gene: 3. The CDR3 region is CASSQGQLNTEAFF. In nucleotides, the CDR3 is TGTGCCAGCAGCCAGGGACAGTTGAACACTGAAGCTTTCTTT.

The J gene is TRBJ2-7, the V gene TRBV19; D is unresolved. CDR1 is LNHDA, CDR2 SQIVND, per germline (reference sequence). V was trimmed by 3 bases and J by 5 bases, leaving 5 bases between them. The CDR3 is made up of 11 amino acids. CDR3 loop: CASSIGHEQYF. The CDR3 DNA follows: TGTGCCAGTAGTATCGGACACGAGCAGTACTTC.

This clonotype has a handful of counts. The gene calls are TRBV7-9 and TRBJ2-3, with unresolved D. The CDR3 is made up of 14 amino acids. The germline CDR1 and CDR2 sequences are SEHNR and FQNEAQ (reference sequence). V lost 8 bases, J lost 0 bases, and 12 bases lay in between. The CDR3 loop is CASGEFRSTDTQYF. The CDR3 region has the DNA TGTGCCAGCGGCGAGTTCAGGAGCACAGATACGCAGTATTTT.

The chain links TRBV12-1 to TRBJ2-7; TRBD1, the table's D call, was not compared with the DNA. TRBV12-1 is a recognized pseudogene. The CDR3 has 16 amino acids. The CDR3 region is CASSPAGQGAVDEQYF. CDR3 coding DNA: TGTGCCAGCAGCCCCGCCGGGCAGGGGGCCGTGGACGAGCAGTACTTC.

CDR3 DNA: TGTGCCAGCAGCCCCGGGGGGGTCGGGTACGAGCAGTACTTC. This gives the protein CASSPGGVGYEQYF. The chain carries TRBV7-8 and TRBJ2-7, with 8 bases lining up with TRBD2. The CDR3 is made up of 14 amino acids. Trimming cost V 5 bases and J 4 bases; bases outside gene matches: 7. Germline V gene sequence: CDR1 SGHVS, CDR2 FQNEAQ.

The rearrangement joins TRBV20-1 to TRBJ2-5; possible D gene TRBD1, 6 bases. V shed 7 bases and J shed 5 bases, with 26 bases lying between them. The CDR3 loop spans 16 amino acids. Per germline, CDR1 DFQATT and CDR2 SNEGSKA (reference sequence). CDR3 sequence: CSGRTGFRVPQETQYF. The DNA of the CDR3 is TGCAGTGGAAGAACAGGGTTTAGGGTCCCTCAGGAGACCCAGTACTTC.

This clonotype came up a few times. The genes are TRBV19 and TRBJ1-1; no reliable D call. This CDR3 contains 15 residues. Between the trimmed V and J ends, which lost 4 bases and 1 base, there was a span of 13 bases. Looked up from germline, CDR1 is LNHDA and CDR2 is SQIVND (reference sequence). The CDR3 bases are TGTGCCAGTAGTACCCTCAACCCCGGGAACACTGAAGCTTTCTTT. It specifies CASSTLNPGNTEAFF.

This clonotype was detected only a few times. The chain carries TRBV6-5 and TRBJ2-7, with D tentatively TRBD1 or TRBD2 (5 bases each). The CDR3 sequence is 14 residues long. V was trimmed by 5 bases and J by 0 bases, leaving 11 bases between them. In germline, CDR1 is MNHEY, CDR2 SVGAGI. This CDR3 reads CASSAGTRSYEQYF. CDR3 DNA: TGTGCCAGCAGTGCTGGGACGCGCTCCTACGAGCAGTACTTC.

The rearrangement links TRBV3-1 to TRBJ1-2; D is unclear. V dropped 4 bases and J dropped 2 bases, with 11 bases sitting between them. Germline V gene sequence: CDR1 LGHDT, CDR2 YNNKEL (reference sequence). CDR3 length equals 14 residues. For the CDR3, the DNA is TGTGCCAGCAGCCCAGCCCCCACGAACTATGGCTACACCTTC. Protein product: CASSPAPTNYGYTF.

The chain uses TRBV7-2 and TRBJ2-3, with D unresolved. Germline CDR1 SGHTA, CDR2 FQGNSA. Trimming removed 4 bases at V and 2 bases at J, with 13 bases between. CDR3 length: 15 residues. The CDR3 is CASSSPLGYTDTQYF. CDR3 DNA sequence: TGTGCCAGCAGCTCGCCCCTTGGCTACACAGATACGCAGTATTTT.

This clonotype was seen a few times. The V call is TRBV3-1, the J call TRBJ1-4, with D possibly being TRBD1 (5 bases). V was clipped by 4 bases and J by 8 bases, with 17 bases between them. Germline V CDR1 and CDR2: LGHDT, YNNKEL (reference sequence). This CDR3 region has 15 residues. In DNA, the CDR3 is TGTGCCAGCAGCCTACCAGGGAGGAGTCCGGAAAAACTGTTTTTT. Protein product: CASSLPGRSPEKLFF. Filled out from reference TRBV3-1 and TRBJ1-4, the complete variable domain reads DTAVSQTPKYLVTQMGNDKSIKCEQNLGHDTMYWYKQDSKKFLKIMFSYNNKELIINETVPNRFSPKSPDKAHLNLHINSLELGDSAVYFCASSLPGRSPEKLFFGSGTQLSVL.

The CDR3 nucleotides are TGTGCCAGCAGTCCCACAGCCGGGTCTTACAATGAGCAGTTCTTC. Its translation: CASSPTAGSYNEQFF. The gene calls are TRBV7-3 and TRBJ2-1; D uncertain. Germline loops: CDR1 SGHTA, CDR2 FQGTGA. The V gene lost 6 bases and the J gene lost 4 bases, with 16 bases spanning the gap. This CDR3 contains 15 residues. Full variable domain (rest looked up from reference TRBV7-3 and TRBJ2-1): GAGVSQTPSNKVTEKGKYVELRCDPISGHTALYWYRQSLGQGPEFLIYFQGTGAADDSGLPNDRFFAVRPEGSVSTLKIQRTERGDSAVYLCASSPTAGSYNEQFFGPGTRLTVL.

V gene TRBV3-1 combines with J gene TRBJ2-3, with a weak D call TRBD2 (5 bases). This CDR3 comprises 15 residues. Germline CDR1 is LGHDT and CDR2 is YNNKEL (reference sequence). V shed 3 bases and J shed 3 bases, with 13 bases lying between them. The CDR3 sequence: CASSQDGEETDTQYF. The CDR3 DNA reads as TGTGCCAGCAGCCAGGACGGGGAAGAAACAGATACGCAGTATTTT.

This clonotype was detected a few times. This rearrangement joins TRBV4-1 to TRBJ2-7; D is uncertain. V was trimmed by 4 bases and J by 6 bases, leaving 10 bases between them. The CDR3 spans 12 residues. The germline V gene has CDR1 MGHRA and CDR2 YSYEKL. Here the CDR3 reads CASSPKSGEQYF. CDR3 bases: TGCGCCAGCAGCCCTAAGAGTGGCGAGCAGTACTTC.

This clonotype was detected only a few times. The V and J genes are TRBV7-7 and TRBJ2-2, with D perhaps matching TRBD2 (6 bases). The CDR3 length is 15 residues. Trimming stripped 4 bases from V and 1 base from J, with 10 bases between. Germline-derived CDR1 and CDR2 are SSHAT and FNYEAQ (reference sequence). CDR3 nucleotide sequence: TGTGCCAGCAGCTCCCGGGACTTGAACACCGGGGAGCTGTTTTTT. Translating gives CASSSRDLNTGELFF.

The chain couples TRBV7-9 to TRBJ2-3; maybe TRBD2 (6 bases). V was pared by 4 bases and J by 0 bases, with 14 bases between. The CDR3 runs 16 residues. The germline gives CDR1 SEHNR, CDR2 FQNEAQ (reference sequence). CDR3 DNA sequence: TGTGCCAGCAGCTCCAGAACCGGGGGTAGCACAGATACGCAGTATTTT. Translating it yields CASSSRTGGSTDTQYF. The full variable domain, rest sourced from reference TRBV7-9 and TRBJ2-3, is DTGVSQNPRHKITKRGQNVTFRCDPISEHNRLYWYRQTLGQGPEFLTYFQNEAQLEKSRLLSDRFSAERPKGSFSTLEIQRTEQGDSAMYLCASSSRTGGSTDTQYFGPGTRLTVL.

DNA of the CDR3: TGTGCCAGCAGCCAGGAGGGGCGGGAGCAGTACTTC. It encodes CASSQEGREQYF. The genes are TRBV3-1 and TRBJ2-7; TRBD2 might be the D (6 bases). Looked up from germline, CDR1 is LGHDT and CDR2 is YNNKEL (reference sequence). The CDR3 consists of 12 residues. V lost 3 bases to trimming and J lost 7 bases, with 10 bases between them.

This clonotype was counted a few times. V usage is TRBV12-3 or TRBV12-4 and J usage is TRBJ2-7; TRBD1 matches at 11 bases. V lost 6 bases to trimming and J lost 5 bases; unmatched junction nucleotides: 12. This CDR3 is built from 16 residues. The DNA for the CDR3 is TGTGCCAGCAGCCGCGCCCCTCGGGACAGGGGGGACGAGCAGTACTTC. It codes for CASSRAPRDRGDEQYF.

This clonotype was seen a handful of times. The chain employs TRBV12-3 or TRBV12-4 and TRBJ2-5; TRBD2 is a possible D gene (5 bases). The CDR3 is made up of 15 amino acids. The V end was cut by 5 bases, the J end by 5 bases, with 18 bases between. CDR3 sequence reads: CASSGMALTGETQYF. For the CDR3, the DNA is TGTGCCAGCAGTGGGATGGCCCTTACGGGGGAGACCCAGTACTTC.